The 20 T cell receptor beta chains in this list originate from one sample, sequenced in a study of T cell repertoires in cytomegalovirus infection. Antigens for these TCRs are unknown. A single record per CDR3 protein comes from TCRdb applying MiXCR to the reads. There are about 830,000 distinct CDR3 sequences in the sample; about 33% occur only once, and approximately 13% lies in the top ten. The material was cultured CD8+ T cells from PBMCs, obtained from culture after CMV antigen stimulation. The receptors stem from a human donor in good health (CMV status not recorded). Some clones in this sample may be carry-over from other donors' samples.

The V gene is TRBV27, the J gene TRBJ2-7; 7 bases map to TRBD1. V trimming: 3 bases; J trimming: 5 bases; junction bases outside the gene matches: 7. The CDR3 runs 14 residues. CDR1 is MNHEY, CDR2 SMNVEV, per germline (reference sequence). CDR3 in DNA: TGTGCCAGCAGTTTCTCCGACAGGGCACACGAGCAGTACGTC. It specifies CASSFSDRAHEQYV.

Only a few counts were recorded for this clonotype. This chain connects TRBV6-2 or TRBV6-3 to TRBJ2-1; the D is unclear. The CDR3 is 12 amino acids. V lost 7 bases, J lost 6 bases, and 10 bases lay in between. Germline V gene sequence: CDR1 MNHEY, CDR2 SVGEGT. CDR3 loop: CASTVDGNEQFF. CDR3 sequence (DNA): TGTGCCAGCACCGTGGACGGCAATGAGCAGTTCTTC.

The rearrangement joins TRBV19 to TRBJ2-1; tentative D call: TRBD2 (5 bases). Germline V gene lookup returns CDR1 LNHDA and CDR2 SQIVND (reference sequence). The CDR3 consists of 14 residues. V was cut by 4 bases and J by 4 bases, with 11 bases left in between. The chain's CDR3 is CASSTPGVYNEQFF. The CDR3, as DNA: TGTGCCAGTAGTACCCCCGGGGTTTACAATGAGCAGTTCTTC.

As for this clonotype: One end of the junction is discordant with germline, which a read error may explain. This chain links TRBV24-1 with TRBJ1-5; maybe TRBD1 (5 bases). This CDR3 has 16 residues. In germline, CDR1 is KGHDR, CDR2 SFDVKD. CDR3 nucleotides: TGTGTCACCAGCCTGGGACGAAGGGGTCGTAATCAGCCCCAGCATTTT. Protein product: CVTSLGRRGRNQPQHF.

With respect to this clonotype: One end of the junction fails to match germline, which may point to a read error. The CDR3 DNA reads TGTGCCAGCAGCTTAGCGGGGGGGCTGGTGATTGAGCAGTTCTTC. It yields the protein CASSLAGGLVIEQFF. V and J are TRBV5-3 and TRBJ2-1, with 11 bases lining up with TRBD2. TRBV5-3 is assigned to the ORF class and has an uncertain function. The CDR3 contains 15 residues.

The chain recombines TRBV27 with TRBJ2-7; no reliable D call. There are 11 residues in the CDR3. Germline loops: CDR1 MNHEY, CDR2 SMNVEV (reference sequence). Trimming stripped 8 bases from V and 7 bases from J, with 12 bases between. The CDR3 DNA follows: TGTGCCAGCCATGGGTTGCGAGAGCAGTACGTC. It is translated as CASHGLREQYV.

With respect to this clonotype: A read error may be the cause here, since a much bigger clone is one base away. This CDR3 is missing its conserved last phenylalanine or tryptophan, likely due to a read error. The J gene is TRBJ2-3, the V gene TRBV7-2; unclear D gene. The V and J ends lost 1 base and 8 bases respectively, with 10 bases between them. CDR3 length: 13 amino acids. The germline V gene encodes CDR1 SGHTA and CDR2 FQGNSA. The CDR3 loop is CASSLDMEVTQYS. The CDR3 DNA follows: TGTGCCAGCAGCTTAGATATGGAAGTTACGCAGTATTCT.

This clonotype has only a few counts. This chain uses TRBV7-4 with TRBJ2-2, with D maybe TRBD2 (5 bases). This CDR3 comprises 12 residues. The germline V gene encodes CDR1 SGHVT and CDR2 SQSDAQ. CDR3 in amino acids: CAVRGNTGELFF. Here the CDR3 DNA reads TGTGCAGTTCGGGGGAACACCGGGGAGCTGTTTTTT. Full variable domain (rest looked up from reference TRBV7-4 and TRBJ2-2): GAGVSQSPRYKVAKRGRDVALRCDSISGHVTLYWYRQTLGQGSEVLTYSQSDAQRDKSGRPSGRFSAERPERSVSTLKIQRTEQGDSAVYLCAVRGNTGELFFGEGSRLTVL.

Notes on this clonotype: A much more abundant neighbour one base away suggests this may be a read error. V gene TRBV19 combines with J gene TRBJ1-1; weak D call: TRBD1 (6 bases). CDR1 and CDR2 from the germline V gene are LNHDA and SQIVND (reference sequence). The CDR3 has 13 amino acids. The CDR3 DNA reads as TGTGCCAGTAAACGGGGGCCTTACACTGAAACTTTCTTT. Amino acids: CASKRGPYTETFF.

The chain is built from TRBV6-5 and TRBJ1-4; a possible D gene is TRBD1 (5 bases). V dropped 5 bases and J dropped 13 bases, with 17 bases sitting between them. This CDR3 has 13 residues. Germline lookup yields CDR1 MNHEY and CDR2 SVGAGI. The CDR3 here is CASSPLSEGILFF. The CDR3 nucleotides are TGTGCCAGCAGTCCCCTCTCAGAGGGGATACTGTTTTTT.

This clonotype was seen more than once but under ten times. This chain joins TRBV6-1 and TRBJ2-1, with 13 bases matching TRBD2. The J segment lost 5 bases and the V segment lost 6 bases, leaving 7 bases of the junction unmatched. There are 16 residues in the CDR3. The V gene's germline CDR1 is MNHNS and CDR2 SASEGT. CDR3: CASSQLAGGPDNEQFF. For the CDR3, the DNA is TGTGCCAGCAGCCAACTAGCGGGGGGGCCCGACAATGAGCAGTTCTTC.

In its sample, this clonotype was seen a few times. V gene TRBV15 combines with J gene TRBJ2-6, with D perhaps being TRBD1 or TRBD2 (5 bases each). The V gene lost 0 bases and the J gene lost 2 bases, with 20 bases spanning the gap. The CDR3 contains 20 residues. Germline V gives CDR1 LNHNV, CDR2 YYDKDF (reference sequence). The CDR3 spells CATSRDLGVGLKAGANVLTF. CDR3 coding DNA: TGTGCCACCAGCAGAGATCTGGGAGTGGGGCTTAAAGCTGGGGCCAACGTCCTGACTTTC.

The table lists this clonotype with a few counts. This chain connects TRBV6-5 to TRBJ1-4; perhaps TRBD1 as D (5 bases). Germline V gene lookup returns CDR1 MNHEY and CDR2 SVGAGI. The CDR3 totals 19 residues. The V and J ends lost 0 bases and 1 base respectively, with 18 bases between them. Here the CDR3 DNA reads TGTGCCAGCAGTTACTCCTACTTCGGAAGGGACGTAACTAATGAAAAACTGTTTTTT. This codes for CASSYSYFGRDVTNEKLFF.

V usage is TRBV6-2 or TRBV6-3 and J usage is TRBJ1-5; no firm D call. This CDR3 region has 14 residues. The ends were cut back, 5 bases at V and 3 bases at J, with 11 bases in the middle. CDR1 and CDR2 (germline): MNHEY, SVGEGT. The CDR3 DNA is TGTGCCAGCAGTCCCGGACCGGCCAATCAGCCCCAGCATTTT. It yields the protein CASSPGPANQPQHF.

V is TRBV7-6 and J is TRBJ1-2; D call uncertain. The CDR3 covers 13 residues. Germline V lookup: CDR1 SGHVS, CDR2 FNYEAQ. V lost 5 bases, J lost 6 bases, and 13 bases lay in between. CDR3 loop: CASSPPAGNGYTF. As DNA, the CDR3 is TGTGCCAGCAGCCCCCCCGCGGGGAATGGCTACACCTTC.

This clonotype was seen more than once but under ten times. The rearrangement links TRBV6-8 to TRBJ1-1, with 9 bases lining up with TRBD1. The CDR3 runs 15 residues. Per germline, CDR1 MNHGY and CDR2 SAAAGT. The V segment lost 5 bases and the J segment 0 bases; nucleotides outside the gene matches: 4. The DNA for the CDR3 is TGTGCCAGCAGTACCTGGACAGGGGTGAACACTGAAGCTTTCTTT. This codes for CASSTWTGVNTEAFF.

V usage is TRBV7-6 and J usage is TRBJ2-5; D remains ambiguous. From germline, CDR1 is SGHVS and CDR2 FNYEAQ. V lost 4 bases, J lost 5 bases, and 5 bases lay in between. The CDR3 contains 11 residues. CDR3 sequence reads: CASSWIETQYF. The CDR3 nucleotides are TGTGCCAGCAGCTGGATTGAGACCCAGTACTTC.

V and J are TRBV10-1 and TRBJ2-2; 7 nucleotides line up with TRBD2. V lost 0 bases, J lost 1 base, and 2 bases stayed unmatched. The germline V gene encodes CDR1 WNHNN and CDR2 SYGVQD (reference sequence). This CDR3 is built from 16 residues. The CDR3, as DNA: TGCGCCAGCAGTGAGTCCCGCGGGGGGAACACCGGGGAGCTGTTTTTT. Protein sequence: CASSESRGGNTGELFF.

This chain links TRBV28 with TRBJ1-5; 7 bases map to TRBD1. The CDR3 runs 14 residues. The V segment lost 1 base and the J segment 5 bases; nucleotides outside the gene matches: 2. Looked up from germline, CDR1 is MDHEN and CDR2 is SYDVKM. CDR3 amino acids: CASSLLQGDQPQHF. The DNA for the CDR3 is TGTGCCAGCAGTTTATTGCAGGGGGATCAGCCCCAGCATTTT. The full variable domain, its missing parts supplied by reference TRBV28 and TRBJ1-5, is DVKVTQSSRYLVKRTGEKVFLECVQDMDHENMFWYRQDPGLGLRLIYFSYDVKMKEKGDIPEGYSVSREKKERFSLILESASTNQTSMYLCASSLLQGDQPQHFGDGTRLSIL.

The gene calls are TRBV6-2 or TRBV6-3 and TRBJ2-7, with TRBD1 as a possible D gene (5 bases). CDR1 MNHEY and CDR2 SVGEGT come from the germline V gene. The V gene lost 4 bases and the J gene lost 3 bases, with 10 bases spanning the gap. This CDR3 has 13 amino acids. The CDR3 loop reads CASSWGPNYEQYV. In DNA, the CDR3 is TGTGCCAGCAGTTGGGGCCCTAACTACGAGCAGTACGTC.